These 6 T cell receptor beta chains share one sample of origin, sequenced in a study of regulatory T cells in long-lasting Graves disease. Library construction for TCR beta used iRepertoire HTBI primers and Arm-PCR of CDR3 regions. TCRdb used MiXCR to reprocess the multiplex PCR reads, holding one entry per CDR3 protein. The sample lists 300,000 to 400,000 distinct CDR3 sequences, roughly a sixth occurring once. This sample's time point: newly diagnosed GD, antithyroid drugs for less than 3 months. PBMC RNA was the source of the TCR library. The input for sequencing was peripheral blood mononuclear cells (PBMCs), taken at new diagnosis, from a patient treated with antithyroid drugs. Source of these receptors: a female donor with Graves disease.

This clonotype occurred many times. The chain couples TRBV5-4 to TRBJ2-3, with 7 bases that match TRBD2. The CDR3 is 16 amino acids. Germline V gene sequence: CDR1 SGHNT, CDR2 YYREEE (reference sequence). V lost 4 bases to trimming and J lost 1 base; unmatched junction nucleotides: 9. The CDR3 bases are TGTGCCAGCAGCGCCCGAGCGGGACTACGCACAGATACGCAGTATTTT. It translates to CASSARAGLRTDTQYF.

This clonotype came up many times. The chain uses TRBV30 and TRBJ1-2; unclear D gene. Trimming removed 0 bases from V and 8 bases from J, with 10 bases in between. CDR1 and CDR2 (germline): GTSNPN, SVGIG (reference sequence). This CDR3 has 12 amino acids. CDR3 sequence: CAWSVILGGYTF. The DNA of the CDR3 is TGTGCCTGGAGTGTAATTTTAGGGGGCTACACCTTC.

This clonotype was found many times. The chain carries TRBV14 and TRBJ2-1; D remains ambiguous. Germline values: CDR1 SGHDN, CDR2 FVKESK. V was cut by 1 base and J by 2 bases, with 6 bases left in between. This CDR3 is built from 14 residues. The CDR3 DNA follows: TGTGCCAGCAGCCAAGCGGGCACCTACAATGAGCAGTTCTTC. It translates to CASSQAGTYNEQFF. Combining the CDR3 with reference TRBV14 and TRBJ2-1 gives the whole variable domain EAGVTQFPSHSVIEKGQTVTLRCDPISGHDNLYWYRRVMGKEIKFLLHFVKESKQDESGMPNNRFLAERTGGTYSTLKVQPAELEDSGVYFCASSQAGTYNEQFFGPGTRLTVL.

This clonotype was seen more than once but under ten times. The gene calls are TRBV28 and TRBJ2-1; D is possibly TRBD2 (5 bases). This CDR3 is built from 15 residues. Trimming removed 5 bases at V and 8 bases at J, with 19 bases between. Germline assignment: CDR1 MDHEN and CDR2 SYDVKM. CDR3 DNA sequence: TGTGCCAGCAGTGTCCGGGGTAACTTGGAGGATGAGCAGTTCTTC. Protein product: CASSVRGNLEDEQFF.

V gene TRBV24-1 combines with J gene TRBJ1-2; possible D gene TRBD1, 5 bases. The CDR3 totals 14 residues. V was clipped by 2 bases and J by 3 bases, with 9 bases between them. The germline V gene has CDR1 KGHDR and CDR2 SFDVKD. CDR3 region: CATSDSGRYYGYTF. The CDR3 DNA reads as TGTGCCACCAGTGATTCGGGACGGTACTATGGCTACACCTTC.

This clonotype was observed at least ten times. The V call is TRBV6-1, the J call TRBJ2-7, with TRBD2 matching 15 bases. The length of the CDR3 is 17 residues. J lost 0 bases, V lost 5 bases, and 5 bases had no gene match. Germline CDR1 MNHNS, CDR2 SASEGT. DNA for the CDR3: TGTGCCAGCAGTACCGGGACTAGCGGGAGGTCCTCCTACGAGCAGTACTTC. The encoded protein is CASSTGTSGRSSYEQYF.